Listed below are T cell receptor beta chains from one sample, sequenced in a study of CD8+ T cells in alopecia areata. The method was immunoSEQ multiplex PCR; TCRdb's version includes in-frame clones alone and lacks a portion of them. This table has around 150,000 clones, 50% to 70% appearing once. The input for sequencing was CD4+ T cells sorted from blood, taken at week 4, from a patient treated with tofacitinib. The source of these receptors is a human donor with alopecia areata. CDR3s include the opening cysteine and the closing phenylalanine or tryptophan. The D gene is left open where the match is weak. The size of a clone is reported for some rows only, either as once, few or many, or as a class for expanded clones.

>NA|TRBV29-1|TRBJ2-1|NA
CSVDRFEFF
TGCAGCGTTGACAGGTTCGAGTTCTTC
>once|TRBV11-2|TRBJ1-2|NA
CASSLLGGHYGYTF
TGTGCCAGCAGCTTATTAGGGGGGCACTATGGCTACACCTTC
>NA|TRBV30|TRBJ1-5|TRBD1
CAWSSETGRSNQPQHF
TGTGCCTGGAGCTCTGAGACAGGGAGGAGCAATCAGCCCCAGCATTTT
>NA|TRBV6-1|TRBJ2-3|TRBD2
CASSARGGSTDTQYF
TGTGCCAGCAGTGCTCGGGGGGGGAGCACAGATACGCAGTATTTT
>NA|TRBV7-2|TRBJ1-2|NA
CASSIPRGRYGYTF
TGTGCCAGCAGCATTCCAAGGGGACGCTATGGCTACACCTTC
>NA|TRBV4-1|TRBJ1-2|NA
CASSPEENYGYTF
TGCGCCAGCAGCCCGGAAGAAAACTATGGCTACACCTTC
>NA|TRBV5-6|TRBJ2-3|TRBD1
CASSPRGDSSPTDTQYF
TGTGCCAGCAGCCCCCGTGGGGACAGTTCCCCCACAGATACGCAGTATTTT
>few|TRBV30|TRBJ2-1|NA
CAWKNRDAGRNEQFF
TGTGCCTGGAAAAACCGGGACGCAGGTCGCAATGAGCAGTTCTTC
>NA|TRBV6-5|TRBJ2-5|TRBD1
CASRDTGGGRETQYF
TGTGCCAGCAGAGACACAGGGGGCGGGCGAGAGACCCAGTACTTC
>NA|TRBV29-1|TRBJ2-3|NA
CSVDGAHTDTQYF
TGCAGCGTTGATGGGGCCCACACAGATACGCAGTATTTT
>NA|TRBV9|TRBJ2-7|NA
CASSVGVGKSYEQYF
TGTGCCAGCAGCGTAGGAGTAGGGAAGTCCTACGAGCAGTACTTC
>NA|TRBV7-6|TRBJ1-1|TRBD1
CASSLLRGEVNTEAFF
TGTGCCAGCAGCTTACTCAGGGGGGAGGTTAACACTGAAGCTTTCTTT
>NA|TRBV9|TRBJ1-6|NA
CASSVRTDNSPLHF
TGTGCCAGCAGCGTAAGGACAGATAATTCACCCCTCCACTTT
>NA|TRBV7-2|TRBJ2-3|NA
CASSLLDTQYF
TGTGCCAGCAGCCTGCTAGATACGCAGTATTTT
>NA|TRBV9|TRBJ2-5|NA
CASSVATGIQETQYF
TGTGCCAGCAGCGTAGCTACGGGAATTCAAGAGACCCAGTACTTC
>once|TRBV4-3|TRBJ1-6|NA
CASSQLGPASPLHF
TGCGCCAGCAGCCAATTAGGACCAGCCTCACCCCTCCACTTT
>NA|TRBV29-1|TRBJ1-1|NA
CSVWVGGVNTEAFF
TGCAGCGTATGGGTCGGCGGGGTGAACACTGAAGCTTTCTTT